A single sample is the source of the 20 T cell receptor beta chains below, sequenced in a study of shared clonotypes between healthy human individuals. The method was immunoSEQ multiplex PCR; TCRdb's version includes in-frame clones alone and lacks a portion of them. The sample shows roughly 2.6 million clones, around nine tenths of them seen only once. The sample consisted of naive CD4+ T cells sorted from blood. Documented subset: CD45RA+ positively selected. Every receptor here comes from a man between 18 and 29 years old in good health.

J is TRBJ2-7 and V is TRBV7-6; D is tentatively TRBD1 or TRBD2 (5 bases each). Trimming removed 5 bases from V and 6 bases from J, with 17 bases in between. The CDR3 runs 14 residues. Germline assignment: CDR1 SGHVS and CDR2 FNYEAQ. As DNA, the CDR3 is TGTGCCAGCAGCAACCTAAACGGGGCGGGCGAGCAGTACTTC. Protein: CASSNLNGAGEQYF.

The CDR3 protein is CASSLQGEWRVTEAFF. DNA of the CDR3: TGCGCCAGCAGCTTACAGGGAGAGTGGCGGGTTACTGAAGCTTTCTTT. The chain recombines TRBV5-1 with TRBJ1-1, with a possible D match to TRBD1 (6 bases). Looked up from germline, CDR1 is SGHRS and CDR2 is YFSETQ. The V end was cut by 2 bases, the J end by 5 bases, with 19 bases between. This CDR3 contains 16 residues. Using reference TRBV5-1 and TRBJ1-1 for the parts outside the CDR3, the full variable domain is KAGVTQTPRYLIKTRGQQVTLSCSPISGHRSVSWYQQTPGQGLQFLFEYFSETQRNKGNFPGRFSGRQFSNSRSEMNVSTLELGDSALYLCASSLQGEWRVTEAFFGQGTRLTVV.

This chain links TRBV28 with TRBJ2-7; 11 bases align to TRBD1. V trimming: 4 bases; J trimming: 2 bases; junction bases outside the gene matches: 7. Germline assignment: CDR1 MDHEN and CDR2 SYDVKM. This CDR3 has 16 amino acids. The CDR3: CASSSLGQGVPYEQYF. CDR3 in DNA: TGTGCCAGCAGTTCCCTGGGACAGGGGGTCCCCTACGAGCAGTACTTC. Using reference TRBV28 and TRBJ2-7 for the parts outside the CDR3, the full variable domain is DVKVTQSSRYLVKRTGEKVFLECVQDMDHENMFWYRQDPGLGLRLIYFSYDVKMKEKGDIPEGYSVSREKKERFSLILESASTNQTSMYLCASSSLGQGVPYEQYFGPGTRLTVT.

The CDR3 region is CASSSRDRGKNTEAFF. The CDR3 DNA follows: TGTGCCAGCAGTTCCCGGGACAGGGGAAAAAACACTGAAGCTTTCTTT. The J gene is TRBJ1-1, the V gene TRBV27; TRBD1 agrees at 10 bases. The CDR3 loop spans 16 amino acids. With V trimmed by 4 bases and J by 2 bases, 7 bases remained unmatched. Germline V gene sequence: CDR1 MNHEY, CDR2 SMNVEV (reference sequence).

The chain joins TRBV18 to TRBJ1-1, with TRBD1 identical over 8 bases. Unmatched junction bases numbered 7, after V lost 3 bases and J lost 1 base. This CDR3 is built from 16 residues. The germline CDR1 and CDR2 sequences are KGHSH and LQKENI. CDR3 nucleotides: TGTGCCAGCTCACCGATCAGGGGGCTTAGGAACACTGAAGCTTTCTTT. Amino acids: CASSPIRGLRNTEAFF.

This chain connects TRBV10-1 to TRBJ2-1; 13 bases are a match to TRBD2. V lost 5 bases and J lost 7; bases outside the gene matches: 2. The CDR3 has 14 residues. From germline, CDR1 is WNHNN and CDR2 SYGVQD (reference sequence). The CDR3: CASSTSGRGNEQFF. The CDR3 DNA follows: TGCGCCAGCAGTACTAGCGGGAGGGGGAATGAGCAGTTCTTC.

The chain employs TRBV9 and TRBJ2-6; D gene unclear. V lost 0 bases and J 7 bases, leaving 8 bases between the germline ends. Germline CDR1 and CDR2: SGDLS and YYNGEE. The CDR3 covers 14 residues. Here the CDR3 reads CASSVEALANVLTF. The DNA of the CDR3 is TGTGCCAGCAGCGTAGAGGCACTTGCCAACGTCCTGACTTTC.

The V call is TRBV6-1, the J call TRBJ1-2; D perhaps matches TRBD1 (5 bases). The CDR3 runs to 15 residues. CDR1 MNHNS and CDR2 SASEGT come from the germline V gene. V was trimmed by 7 bases and J by 0 bases, leaving 15 bases between them. The CDR3 is CASISTGPTNYGYTF. The CDR3 DNA is TGTGCCAGCATCTCAACAGGTCCAACTAACTATGGCTACACCTTC.

This sequence joins TRBV4-1 and TRBJ2-5, with a weak D call TRBD2 (5 bases). The DNA end lines up better with TRBJ2-7; the J call may be wrong. The CDR3 sequence is 13 residues long. Germline CDR1 MGHRA, CDR2 YSYEKL. The DNA of the CDR3 is TGCGCCAGCAGCCTCACGGGGTCCTACGAGCAGTACTTC. Protein: CASSLTGSYEQYF.

The chain couples TRBV6-1 to TRBJ1-4; D remains unclear. The V end lost 1 base, the J end lost 8 bases, and 17 bases lay between the germline ends. The CDR3 length is 16 residues. The germline V gene has CDR1 MNHNS and CDR2 SASEGT. CDR3: CASSEDRRVMKEKLFF. The CDR3, as DNA: TGTGCCAGCAGTGAAGACCGGAGGGTCATGAAGGAAAAACTGTTTTTT.

This clone was recorded only once. The J gene is TRBJ1-2, the V gene TRBV10-2; D is unresolved. This CDR3 spans 14 amino acids. The germline V and J ends were trimmed by 3 bases and 5 bases, with 13 bases remaining between them. Germline-derived CDR1 and CDR2 are WSHSY and SAAADI. Here the CDR3 reads CASSDIAESYGYTF. The DNA for the CDR3 is TGCGCCAGCAGTGATATCGCGGAGTCATATGGCTACACCTTC.

The V and J genes are TRBV23-1 and TRBJ2-2; 9 positions agree with TRBD1. TRBV23-1 is annotated as an ORF whose role is uncertain. The junction had 6 bases not matched to a gene; V was cut back by 7 bases and J by 6 bases. The CDR3 length is 14 residues. CDR3 coding DNA: TGCGCCAGCAAACCGGGACAGGGACCCGGGGAGCTGTTTTTT. This sequence encodes CASKPGQGPGELFF.

This clone showed up just once. The germline gene is not matched at one end of the junction; a read error may be the cause. The chain recombines TRBV10-3 with TRBJ1-6; no reliable D call. Per germline, CDR1 ENHRY and CDR2 SYGVKD. This CDR3 is 15 amino acids long. The CDR3 DNA sequence: TGTGCCAGCAGTGAGAGTTCGGGCTGGCCTTCACCCCTCCACTTT. Protein product: CASSESSGWPSPLHF.

This chain links TRBV18 with TRBJ2-2, with D possibly matching TRBD1 (6 bases). The CDR3 runs to 16 residues. Germline V CDR1 and CDR2: KGHSH, LQKENI. Between the trimmed V and J ends, which lost 3 bases and 3 bases, there was a span of 14 bases. Here the CDR3 DNA reads TGTGCCAGCTCACCGCTACAGGGAAGGGACACCGGGGAGCTGTTTTTT. It specifies CASSPLQGRDTGELFF.

This clone was seen once. CDR3 DNA sequence: TGCGCCAGCAGTGAGAGGCCTGGGACAGGGGGTGAAGAGCAGTACTTC. It yields the protein CASSERPGTGGEEQYF. The genes are TRBV10-1 and TRBJ2-7, with 11 nucleotides matching TRBD1. The CDR3 sequence is 16 residues long. Germline V gene data show CDR1 as WNHNN and CDR2 as SYGVQD (reference sequence). Losses at the gene ends were 2 bases for V and 7 bases for J; bases not matched to a gene: 10.

This chain uses TRBV4-3 with TRBJ1-3, with D perhaps TRBD1 (6 bases). This CDR3 has 16 amino acids. Germline V CDR1 and CDR2: LGHNA, YSLEER. Deletions cut 0 bases from V and 2 bases from J, with 11 bases between. The CDR3 sequence: CASSQEAGQTGNTIYF. CDR3 coding DNA: TGCGCCAGCAGCCAAGAAGCCGGACAGACTGGAAACACCATATATTTT.

About this clone itself: The same CDR3 is also encoded by other DNA sequences in this sample. The J gene is TRBJ2-1, the V gene TRBV19, with D possibly TRBD2 on 5 matching bases. Germline V gene sequence: CDR1 LNHDA, CDR2 SQIVND (reference sequence). The CDR3 covers 15 residues. Deletions cut 3 bases from V and 0 bases from J, with 9 bases between. CDR3 region: CASSIPGSSYNEQFF. CDR3 DNA: TGTGCCAGTAGTATTCCTGGGAGCTCCTACAATGAGCAGTTCTTC.

This clone was seen once. The J gene is TRBJ1-1, the V gene TRBV6-4, with TRBD1 matching over 7 bases. The CDR3 has 14 amino acids. Germline-derived CDR1 and CDR2 are MRHNA and SNTAGT. Trimming removed 5 bases from V and 0 bases from J; junction bases left unmatched: 3. The CDR3 DNA reads as TGTGCCAGCAGTCCGACAGGGATGAACACTGAAGCTTTCTTT. Translating it yields CASSPTGMNTEAFF.

The chain uses TRBV9 and TRBJ2-5; 8 bases match TRBD1. The CDR3 is 14 amino acids. Losses at the gene ends were 0 bases for V and 4 bases for J; bases not matched to a gene: 2. Germline values: CDR1 SGDLS, CDR2 YYNGEE. The CDR3 loop is CASSVAGGGETQYF. Written as DNA, the CDR3 is TGTGCCAGCAGCGTAGCAGGGGGCGGAGAGACCCAGTACTTC.

The genes are TRBV19 and TRBJ2-7, with 10 nucleotides matching TRBD1. This CDR3 has 15 amino acids. The V segment lost 5 bases and the J segment 0 bases; nucleotides outside the gene matches: 4. Germline values: CDR1 LNHDA, CDR2 SQIVND (reference sequence). As DNA, the CDR3 is TGTGCCAGTAGTGTCGGACAGGGGGGCTCCTACGAGCAGTACTTC. Translated: CASSVGQGGSYEQYF.